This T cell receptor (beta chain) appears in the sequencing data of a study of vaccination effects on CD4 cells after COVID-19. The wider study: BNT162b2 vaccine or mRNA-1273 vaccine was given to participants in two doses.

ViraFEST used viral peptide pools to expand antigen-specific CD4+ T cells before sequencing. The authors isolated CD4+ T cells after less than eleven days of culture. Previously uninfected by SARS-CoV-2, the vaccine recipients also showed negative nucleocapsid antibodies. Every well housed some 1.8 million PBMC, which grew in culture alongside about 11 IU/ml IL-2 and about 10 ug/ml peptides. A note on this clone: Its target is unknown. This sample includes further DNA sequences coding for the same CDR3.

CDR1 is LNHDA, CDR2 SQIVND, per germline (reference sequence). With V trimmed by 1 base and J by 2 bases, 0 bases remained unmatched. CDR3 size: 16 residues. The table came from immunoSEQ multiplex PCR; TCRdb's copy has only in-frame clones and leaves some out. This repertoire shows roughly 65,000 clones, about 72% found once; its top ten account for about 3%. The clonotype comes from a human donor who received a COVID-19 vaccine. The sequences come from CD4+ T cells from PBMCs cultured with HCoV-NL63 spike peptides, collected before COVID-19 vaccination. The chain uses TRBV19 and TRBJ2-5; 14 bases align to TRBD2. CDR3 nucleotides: TGTGCCAGTAGTATAGGACTAGCGGGGGGGCAAGAGACCCAGTACTTC. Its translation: CASSIGLAGGQETQYF.